The next 24 T cell receptor beta chains were all read from a single sample in a study of blood T cell repertoires in COVID-19. Sequenced by immunoSEQ multiplex PCR; TCRdb stores in-frame clones only, minus some. This sample has approximately 140,000 clones, with approximately 90% found just once. Sequencing input: peripheral blood. Receptor source: a human donor in a cohort sampled during active COVID-19.

The DNA for the CDR3 is TGTGCCTGGAGGGGGGGGCCCACCCCCCTCCACTTT. Protein: CAWRGGPTPLHF. The genes are TRBV30 and TRBJ1-6; tentative D call: TRBD1 (6 bases). Looked up from germline, CDR1 is GTSNPN and CDR2 is SVGIG (reference sequence). Trimming removed 3 bases from V and 13 bases from J, with 13 bases in between. This CDR3 spans 12 amino acids.

Concerning this clone: A clone one base away is much larger, so this may be a read error. This chain joins TRBV6-5 and TRBJ2-7; 7 nucleotides match TRBD1. CDR1 and CDR2 from the germline V gene are MNHEY and SVGAGI. CDR3 length: 13 amino acids. The ends lost 6 bases at V and 1 base at J; junction bases unmatched: 3. The CDR3 DNA reads as TGTGCCAGCAGGTCACAGGGGTCCTACGAGCAGTACTTC. Amino acids: CASRSQGSYEQYF.

The chain joins TRBV9 to TRBJ2-5; D is possibly TRBD1 (6 bases). V was trimmed by 2 bases and J by 2 bases, leaving 16 bases between them. The length of the CDR3 is 16 residues. Germline lookup yields CDR1 SGDLS and CDR2 YYNGEE. This CDR3 is CASSVSTRGGQETQYF. The CDR3 bases are TGTGCCAGCAGCGTCTCGACCAGGGGTGGGCAAGAGACCCAGTACTTC.

The chain has TRBV4-2 and TRBJ1-1; D call uncertain. The CDR3 sequence is 16 residues long. The V gene's germline CDR1 is LGHNA and CDR2 YNFKEQ. V shed 0 bases and J shed 2 bases, with 13 bases lying between them. This CDR3 is CASSQDLLRGNTEAFF. The CDR3 DNA is TGTGCCAGCAGCCAAGATCTCCTTCGGGGAAACACTGAAGCTTTCTTT.

The chain is built from TRBV5-4 and TRBJ2-3; 9 nucleotides agree with TRBD2. CDR1 is SGHNT, CDR2 YYREEE, per germline (reference sequence). The CDR3 consists of 15 residues. V trimming: 1 base; J trimming: 4 bases; junction bases outside the gene matches: 4. The chain's CDR3 is CASSLWGGGADTQYF. CDR3 DNA sequence: TGTGCCAGCAGCTTGTGGGGCGGGGGGGCAGATACGCAGTATTTT.

The chain uses TRBV3-1 (or the pseudogene TRBV3-2) and TRBJ1-3, with 7 bases fitting TRBD1. CDR3 length equals 13 residues. CDR1 is LGHDT, CDR2 YNNKEL, per germline (reference sequence). The trim removed 5 bases at V and 4 bases at J, leaving 2 bases unmatched. CDR3 in amino acids: CASSSGGGNTIYF. CDR3 sequence (DNA): TGTGCCAGCAGCTCAGGGGGAGGAAACACCATATATTTT.

The table lists this clone with a count of one. The CDR3 here is CAGGTGDYGYTF. The DNA of the CDR3 is TGTGCCGGTGGGACAGGGGACTATGGCTACACCTTC. V is TRBV6-5 and J is TRBJ1-2; the match to TRBD1 covers 10 bases. Trimming removed 11 bases from V and 3 bases from J; junction bases left unmatched: 3. CDR3 length: 12 amino acids. Germline V CDR1 and CDR2: MNHEY, SVGAGI.

The V and J genes are TRBV4-3 and TRBJ2-2; D is uncertain. The CDR3 is 16 residues long. CDR1 and CDR2 from the germline V gene are LGHNA and YSLEER. V was shortened by 1 base and J by 1 base, with 10 bases between the two germline ends. In DNA form, the CDR3 reads TGCGCCAGCAGCCAAGTACCGGGTTTGAACACCGGGGAGCTGTTTTTT. Amino acids: CASSQVPGLNTGELFF.

The V and J genes are TRBV7-8 and TRBJ2-1; tentative D call: TRBD2 (7 bases). Trimming stripped 6 bases from V and 7 bases from J, with 13 bases between. There are 13 residues in the CDR3. Germline V gene data show CDR1 as SGHVS and CDR2 as FQNEAQ. CDR3 protein: CASSRGGRNEQFF. In nucleotides, the CDR3 is TGTGCCAGCAGTAGGGGGGGCCGGAATGAGCAGTTCTTC.

The V call is TRBV5-1, the J call TRBJ2-1; 7 bases align to TRBD1. The J segment lost 7 bases and the V segment lost 3 bases, leaving 10 bases of the junction unmatched. CDR1 and CDR2 (germline): SGHRS, YFSETQ. The CDR3 consists of 15 residues. DNA for the CDR3: TGCGCCAGCAGCTGGAGGACAGGCACAAGTAATGAGCAGTTCTTC. Its protein is CASSWRTGTSNEQFF.

In its sample, this clone was seen a few times. The chain has TRBV2 and TRBJ2-2; D remains unclear. The CDR3 is made up of 14 amino acids. CDR1 and CDR2 (germline): SNHLY, FYNNEI. Trimming took 3 bases from V and 3 from J, leaving 8 bases between them. In DNA, the CDR3 is TGTGCCAGCAGTGAGAGGTCGGACACCGGGGAGCTGTTTTTT. Translated, it gives CASSERSDTGELFF.

This chain links TRBV7-8 with TRBJ1-1, with TRBD1 identical over 8 bases. After removal of 7 bases from V and 4 bases from J, the junction contained 11 bases not matched to a gene. The CDR3 contains 15 residues. Germline V gives CDR1 SGHVS, CDR2 FQNEAQ. CDR3 coding DNA: TGTGCCAGCACTCAGCAGGGGGCTTTAGGCACTGAAGCTTTCTTT. Its translation: CASTQQGALGTEAFF.

The chain employs TRBV6-2 or TRBV6-3 and TRBJ1-2; 8 bases match TRBD1. This CDR3 comprises 15 residues. V dropped 6 bases and J dropped 7; count of bases not matched to a gene: 13. CDR1 and CDR2 (germline): MNHEY, SVGEGT. This CDR3 is CASSQRTGSVRGYTF. DNA of the CDR3: TGTGCCAGCAGCCAACGGACAGGGTCGGTACGTGGCTACACCTTC.

The chain couples TRBV5-8 to TRBJ2-7, with TRBD1 matching 7 bases. Losses at the gene ends were 0 bases for V and 3 bases for J; bases not matched to a gene: 3. The CDR3 is made up of 14 amino acids. Germline V CDR1 and CDR2: SGHTS, YDEGEE. DNA of the CDR3: TGTGCCAGCAGCTTGGCAGGGGGAGTCTACGAGCAGTACTTC. It yields the protein CASSLAGGVYEQYF. Full variable domain (missing parts from reference TRBV5-8 and TRBJ2-7): EAGVTQSPTHLIKTRGQQATLRCSPISGHTSVYWYQQALGLGLQFLLWYDEGEERNRGNFPPRFSGRQFPNYSSELNVNALELEDSALYLCASSLAGGVYEQYFGPGTRLTVT.

The chain has TRBV7-9 and TRBJ2-7, with 11 bases that match TRBD1. V was clipped by 5 bases and J by 3 bases; unmatched bases: 6. Germline V gives CDR1 SEHNR, CDR2 FQNEAQ (reference sequence). The length of the CDR3 is 15 residues. The CDR3 protein is CASSGGTGGFYEQYF. CDR3 nucleotide sequence: TGTGCCAGCAGCGGAGGGACAGGGGGTTTCTACGAGCAGTACTTC.

This sequence joins TRBV11-1 and TRBJ2-2; tentative D call: TRBD2 (5 bases). Trimming took 2 bases from V and 6 from J, leaving 7 bases between them. The CDR3 length is 13 residues. Germline V lookup: CDR1 SGHAT, CDR2 FQDESV (reference sequence). The CDR3 DNA is TGTGCCAGCAGCTTACAGGAGGCCGGGGAGCTGTTTTTT. Protein product: CASSLQEAGELFF.

This sequence joins TRBV3-1 (or the pseudogene TRBV3-2) and TRBJ1-3; 8 bases are shared with TRBD1. The CDR3 loop spans 17 amino acids. V dropped 2 bases and J dropped 0; count of bases not matched to a gene: 6. Germline V gene data show CDR1 as LGHDT and CDR2 as YNNKEL (reference sequence). The CDR3 region is CASSQSGTGLSGNTIYF. The CDR3 region has the DNA TGTGCCAGCAGCCAATCCGGGACAGGCCTCTCTGGAAACACCATATATTTT.

V usage is TRBV7-6 and J usage is TRBJ2-7; D is possibly TRBD2 (5 bases). The V gene's germline CDR1 is SGHVS and CDR2 FNYEAQ. CDR3 length: 15 amino acids. V shed 5 bases and J shed 2 bases, with 16 bases lying between them. The CDR3 DNA follows: TGTGCCAGCAGCGGACGCGAGGGTGACCCCTACGAGCAGTACTTC. It yields the protein CASSGREGDPYEQYF.

The chain combines TRBV27 with TRBJ2-1; D is perhaps TRBD2 (6 bases). Germline CDR1 reads MNHEY; CDR2 reads SMNVEV (reference sequence). V was pared by 4 bases and J by 2 bases, with 12 bases between. The CDR3 has 15 amino acids. The CDR3 spells CASSSGRGPYNEQFF. CDR3 coding DNA: TGTGCCAGCAGTTCTGGGCGGGGCCCCTACAATGAGCAGTTCTTC.

This chain uses TRBV6-1 with TRBJ2-6; maybe TRBD2 (5 bases). Between the trimmed V and J ends, which lost 2 bases and 2 bases, there was a span of 7 bases. The germline CDR1 and CDR2 sequences are MNHNS and SASEGT. CDR3 length: 15 residues. CDR3 in amino acids: CASSERGTGANVLTF. Written as DNA, the CDR3 is TGTGCCAGCAGTGAACGGGGAACTGGGGCCAACGTCCTGACTTTC.

The V gene is TRBV7-3, the J gene TRBJ2-7; D perhaps matches TRBD2 (6 bases). Germline V gene data show CDR1 as SGHTA and CDR2 as FQGTGA. There are 13 residues in the CDR3. The V and J ends lost 1 base and 7 bases respectively, with 11 bases between them. CDR3 sequence (DNA): TGTGCCAGCAGCTTAAAAGGGGCGGGGGAGCAGTACTTC. This gives the protein CASSLKGAGEQYF.

The chain employs TRBV29-1 and TRBJ1-1, with D unresolved. Deletions cut 4 bases from V and 1 base from J, with 10 bases between. The CDR3 has 13 amino acids. CDR1 and CDR2 from the germline V gene are SQVTM and ANQGSEA. The CDR3 DNA sequence: TGCAGCGTTGTTACGGCGGGGAACACTGAAGCTTTCTTT. Encoded protein: CSVVTAGNTEAFF.

The gene calls are TRBV6-5 and TRBJ2-5; the D gene is possibly TRBD2 (5 bases). V dropped 0 bases and J dropped 2 bases, with 13 bases sitting between them. CDR1 is MNHEY, CDR2 SVGAGI, per germline. CDR3 length: 16 residues. This CDR3 reads CASSYSKWRAQETQYF. CDR3 bases: TGTGCCAGCAGTTACTCGAAATGGCGGGCACAAGAGACCCAGTACTTC.

The CDR3, as DNA: TGTGCCACCAGTGTTCCGGGTGGTGAGCAGTTCTTC. Translation gives CATSVPGGEQFF. This sequence joins TRBV24-1 and TRBJ2-1, with D hard to call. The V gene lost 5 bases and the J gene lost 9 bases, with 10 bases spanning the gap. The CDR3 has 12 amino acids. Germline V gives CDR1 KGHDR, CDR2 SFDVKD.